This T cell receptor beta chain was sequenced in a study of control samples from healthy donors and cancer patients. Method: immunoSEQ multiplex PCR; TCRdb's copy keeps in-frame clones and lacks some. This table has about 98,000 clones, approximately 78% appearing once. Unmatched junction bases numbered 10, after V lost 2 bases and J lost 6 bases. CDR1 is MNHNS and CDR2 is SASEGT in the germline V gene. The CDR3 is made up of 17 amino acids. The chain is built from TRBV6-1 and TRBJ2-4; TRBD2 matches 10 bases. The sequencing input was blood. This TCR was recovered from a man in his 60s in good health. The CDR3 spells CASSEFGPSGSRNIQYF. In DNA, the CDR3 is TGTGCCAGCAGTGAATTTGGTCCTAGCGGGAGCAGAAACATTCAGTACTTC.